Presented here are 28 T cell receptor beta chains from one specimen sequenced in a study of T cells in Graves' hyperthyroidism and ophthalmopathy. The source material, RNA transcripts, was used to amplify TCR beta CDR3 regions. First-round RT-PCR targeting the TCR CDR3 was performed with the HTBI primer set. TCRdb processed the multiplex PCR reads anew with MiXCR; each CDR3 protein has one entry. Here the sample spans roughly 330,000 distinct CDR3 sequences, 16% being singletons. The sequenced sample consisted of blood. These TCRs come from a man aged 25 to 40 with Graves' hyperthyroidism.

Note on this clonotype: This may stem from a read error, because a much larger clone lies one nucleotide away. The CDR3 region is CASSLGGYYDEQFF. The CDR3 bases are TGTGCCAGCAGCTTAGGGGGTTACTACGATGAGCAGTTCTTC. The chain employs TRBV5-6 and TRBJ2-1; a possible D gene is TRBD1 (6 bases). Germline V gene sequence: CDR1 SGHDT, CDR2 YYEEEE. The CDR3 totals 14 residues.

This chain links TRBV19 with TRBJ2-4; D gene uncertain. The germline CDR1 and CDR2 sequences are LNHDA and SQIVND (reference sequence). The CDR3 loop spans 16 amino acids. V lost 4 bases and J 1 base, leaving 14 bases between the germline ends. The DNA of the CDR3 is TGTGCCAGTAGTAGAAGAAGGGCCGCGGCCAAAAACATTCAGTACTTC. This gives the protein CASSRRRAAAKNIQYF. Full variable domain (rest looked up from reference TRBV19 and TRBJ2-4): DGGITQSPKYLFRKEGQNVTLSCEQNLNHDAMYWYRQDPGQGLRLIYYSQIVNDFQKGDIAEGYSVSREKKESFPLTVTSAQKNPTAFYLCASSRRRAAAKNIQYFGAGTRLSVL.

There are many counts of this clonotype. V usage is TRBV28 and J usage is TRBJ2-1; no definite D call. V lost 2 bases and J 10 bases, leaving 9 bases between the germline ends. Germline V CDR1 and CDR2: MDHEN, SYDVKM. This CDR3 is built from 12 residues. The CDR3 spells CASSLAAREQFF. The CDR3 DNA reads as TGTGCCAGCAGTTTAGCGGCGAGGGAGCAGTTCTTC.

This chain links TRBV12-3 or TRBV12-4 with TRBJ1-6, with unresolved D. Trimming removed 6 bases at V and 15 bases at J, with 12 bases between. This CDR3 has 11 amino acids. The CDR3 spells CASRRNGNLHF. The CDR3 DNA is TGTGCCAGCAGACGGAACGGGAACCTCCACTTT.

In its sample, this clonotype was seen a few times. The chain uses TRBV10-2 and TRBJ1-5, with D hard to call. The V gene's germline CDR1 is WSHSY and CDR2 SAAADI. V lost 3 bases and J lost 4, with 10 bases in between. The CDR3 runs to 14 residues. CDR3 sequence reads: CASSESGRNQPQHF. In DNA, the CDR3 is TGCGCCAGCAGTGAAAGTGGTCGGAATCAGCCCCAGCATTTT.

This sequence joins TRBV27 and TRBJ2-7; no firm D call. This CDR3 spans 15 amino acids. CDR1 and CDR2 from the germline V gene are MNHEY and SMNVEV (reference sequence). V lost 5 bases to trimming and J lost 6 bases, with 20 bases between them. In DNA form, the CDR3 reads TGTGCCAGCAGTCCCTCATATGGGCAGTCGTCCGAGCAGTACTTC. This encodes CASSPSYGQSSEQYF.

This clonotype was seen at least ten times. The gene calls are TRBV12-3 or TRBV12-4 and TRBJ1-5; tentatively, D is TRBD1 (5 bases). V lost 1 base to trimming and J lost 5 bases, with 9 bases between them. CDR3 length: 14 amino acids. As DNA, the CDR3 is TGTGCCAGCAGTTTAGTAGGCAGGGATCAGCCCCAGCATTTT. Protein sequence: CASSLVGRDQPQHF.

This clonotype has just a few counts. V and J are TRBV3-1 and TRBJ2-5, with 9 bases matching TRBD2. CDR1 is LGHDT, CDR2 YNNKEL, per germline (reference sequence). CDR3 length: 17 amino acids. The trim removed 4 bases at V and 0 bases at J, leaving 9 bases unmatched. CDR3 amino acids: CASSRQPAGGYQETQYF. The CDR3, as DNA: TGTGCCAGCAGCCGCCAGCCGGCGGGGGGGTACCAAGAGACCCAGTACTTC.

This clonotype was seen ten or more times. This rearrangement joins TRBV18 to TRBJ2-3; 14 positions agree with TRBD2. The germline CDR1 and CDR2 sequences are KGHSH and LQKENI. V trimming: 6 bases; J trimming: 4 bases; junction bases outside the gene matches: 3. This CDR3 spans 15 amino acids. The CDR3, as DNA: TGTGCCAGCTCCCCGGGACTAGCGGGAGCAGATACGCAGTATTTT. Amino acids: CASSPGLAGADTQYF.

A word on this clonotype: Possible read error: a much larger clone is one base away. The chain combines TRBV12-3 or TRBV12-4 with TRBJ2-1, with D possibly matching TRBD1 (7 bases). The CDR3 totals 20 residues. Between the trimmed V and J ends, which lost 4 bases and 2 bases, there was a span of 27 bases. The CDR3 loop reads CASSSWVKGAGNSTYNEQFF. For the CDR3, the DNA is TGTGCCAGCAGTTCTTGGGTAAAGGGGGCGGGAAACAGCACCTACAATGAGCAGTTCTTC.

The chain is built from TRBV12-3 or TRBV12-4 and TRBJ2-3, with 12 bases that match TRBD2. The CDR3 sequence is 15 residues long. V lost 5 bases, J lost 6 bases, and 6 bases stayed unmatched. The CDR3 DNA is TGTGCCAGCAGTCCTAGCGGGAGGGGTGAGGATACGCAGTATTTT. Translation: CASSPSGRGEDTQYF.

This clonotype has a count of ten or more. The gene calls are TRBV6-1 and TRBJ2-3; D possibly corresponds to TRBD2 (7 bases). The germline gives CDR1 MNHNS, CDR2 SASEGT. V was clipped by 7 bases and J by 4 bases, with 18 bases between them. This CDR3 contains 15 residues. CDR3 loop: CASKPGGREPDTQYF. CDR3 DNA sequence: TGTGCCAGCAAGCCCGGGGGGCGAGAGCCAGATACGCAGTATTTT.

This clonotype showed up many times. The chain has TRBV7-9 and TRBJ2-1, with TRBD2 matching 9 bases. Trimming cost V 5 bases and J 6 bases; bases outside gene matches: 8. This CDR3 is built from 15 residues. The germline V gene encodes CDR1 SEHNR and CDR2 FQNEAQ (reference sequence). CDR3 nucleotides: TGTGCCAGCAGCACACCGGGACTAGCAAGCAATGAGCAGTTCTTC. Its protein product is CASSTPGLASNEQFF.

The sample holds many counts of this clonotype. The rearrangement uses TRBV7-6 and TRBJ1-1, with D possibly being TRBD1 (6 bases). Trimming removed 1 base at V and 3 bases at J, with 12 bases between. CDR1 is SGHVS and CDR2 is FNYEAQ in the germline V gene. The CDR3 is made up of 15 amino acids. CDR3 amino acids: CASSLGSGVDTEAFF. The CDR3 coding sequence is TGTGCCAGCAGCTTAGGGTCAGGGGTAGACACTGAAGCTTTCTTT.

CDR3 nucleotides: TGTGCCAGCAGCTTACAGTTAGCAGATACGCAGTATTTT. Translated, it gives CASSLQLADTQYF. The chain has TRBV11-2 and TRBJ2-3; D gene unclear. V lost 2 bases and J lost 4, with 7 bases in between. The CDR3 length is 13 residues. The germline V gene has CDR1 SGHAT and CDR2 FQNNGV.

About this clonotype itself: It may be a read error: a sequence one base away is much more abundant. The CDR3 DNA follows: TGTGCCAGCAGCTTGGACAGTTACTACGAGCAGTTCTTC. This sequence encodes CASSLDSYYEQFF. The V gene is TRBV7-9, the J gene TRBJ2-1, with D possibly TRBD1 on 6 matching bases. The CDR3 loop spans 13 amino acids. V lost 3 bases and J lost 10, with 13 bases in between. Germline V gene data show CDR1 as SEHNR and CDR2 as FQNEAQ (reference sequence). Supplemented by reference TRBV7-9 and TRBJ2-1, the full variable domain reads DTGVSQNPRHKITKRGQNVTFRCDPISEHNRLYWYRQTLGQGPEFLTYFQNEAQLEKSRLLSDRFSAERPKGSFSTLEIQRTEQGDSAMYLCASSLDSYYEQFFGPGTRLTVL.

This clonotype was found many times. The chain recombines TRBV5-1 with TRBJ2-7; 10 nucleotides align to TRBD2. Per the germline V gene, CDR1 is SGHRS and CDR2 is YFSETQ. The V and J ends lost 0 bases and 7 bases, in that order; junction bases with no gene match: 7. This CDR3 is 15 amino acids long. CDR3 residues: CASSLGLAGVGEQYF. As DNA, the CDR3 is TGCGCCAGCAGCTTGGGGCTAGCGGGAGTTGGAGAGCAGTACTTC.

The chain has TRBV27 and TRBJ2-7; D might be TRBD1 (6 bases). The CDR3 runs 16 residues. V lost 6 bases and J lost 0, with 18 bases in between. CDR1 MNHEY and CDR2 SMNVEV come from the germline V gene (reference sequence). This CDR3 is CASSAPPGHLSYEQYF. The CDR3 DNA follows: TGTGCCAGCAGCGCCCCCCCGGGACACCTCTCCTACGAGCAGTACTTC.

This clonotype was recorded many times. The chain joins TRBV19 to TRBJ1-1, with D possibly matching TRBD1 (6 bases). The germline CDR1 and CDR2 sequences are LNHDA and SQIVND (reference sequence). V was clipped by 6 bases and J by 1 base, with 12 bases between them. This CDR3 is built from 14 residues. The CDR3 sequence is CASRQGLSNTEAFF. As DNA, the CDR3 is TGTGCCAGTAGACAGGGACTGTCGAACACTGAAGCTTTCTTT.

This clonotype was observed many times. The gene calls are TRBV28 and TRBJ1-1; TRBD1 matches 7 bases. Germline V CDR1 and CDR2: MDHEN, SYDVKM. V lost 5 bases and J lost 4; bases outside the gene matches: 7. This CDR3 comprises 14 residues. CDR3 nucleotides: TGTGCCAGCAGTCGCAGGGGGGAGGTCACTGAAGCTTTCTTT. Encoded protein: CASSRRGEVTEAFF.

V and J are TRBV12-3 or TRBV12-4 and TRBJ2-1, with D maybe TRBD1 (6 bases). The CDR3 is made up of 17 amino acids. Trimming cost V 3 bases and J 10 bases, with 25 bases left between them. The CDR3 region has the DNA TGTGCCAGCAGTTTCGGTCCCATCGGGGTTGGGGGCCTAGAGCAGTTCTTC. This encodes CASSFGPIGVGGLEQFF.

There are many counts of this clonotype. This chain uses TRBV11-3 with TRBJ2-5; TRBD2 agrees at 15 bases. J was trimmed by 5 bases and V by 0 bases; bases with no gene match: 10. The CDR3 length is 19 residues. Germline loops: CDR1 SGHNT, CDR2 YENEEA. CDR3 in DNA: TGTGCCAGCAGCTTAGAGCCGGGACTAGCGGGAGGAGCAGGGGAGACCCAGTACTTC. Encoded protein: CASSLEPGLAGGAGETQYF.

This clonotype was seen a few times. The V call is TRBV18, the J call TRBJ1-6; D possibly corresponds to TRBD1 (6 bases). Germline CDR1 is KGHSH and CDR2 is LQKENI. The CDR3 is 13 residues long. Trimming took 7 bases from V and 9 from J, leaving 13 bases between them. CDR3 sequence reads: CASLGGRGSPLHF. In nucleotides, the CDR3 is TGTGCCAGCTTGGGGGGCCGCGGTTCACCCCTCCACTTT. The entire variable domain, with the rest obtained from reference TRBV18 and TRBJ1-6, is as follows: NAGVMQNPRHLVRRRGQEARLRCSPMKGHSHVYWYRQLPEEGLKFMVYLQKENIIDESGMPKERFSAEFPKEGPSILRIQQVVRGDSAAYFCASLGGRGSPLHFGNGTRLTVT.

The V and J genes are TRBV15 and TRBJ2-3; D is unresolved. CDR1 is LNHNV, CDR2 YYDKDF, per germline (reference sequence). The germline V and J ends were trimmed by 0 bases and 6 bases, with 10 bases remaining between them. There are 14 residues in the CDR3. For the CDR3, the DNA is TGTGCCACCAGCAGAGATTCCGACACGGATACGCAGTATTTT. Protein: CATSRDSDTDTQYF. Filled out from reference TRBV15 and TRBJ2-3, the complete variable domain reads DAMVIQNPRYQVTQFGKPVTLSCSQTLNHNVMYWYQQKSSQAPKLLFHYYDKDFNNEADTPDNFQSRRPNTSFCFLDIRSPGLGDTAMYLCATSRDSDTDTQYFGPGTRLTVL.

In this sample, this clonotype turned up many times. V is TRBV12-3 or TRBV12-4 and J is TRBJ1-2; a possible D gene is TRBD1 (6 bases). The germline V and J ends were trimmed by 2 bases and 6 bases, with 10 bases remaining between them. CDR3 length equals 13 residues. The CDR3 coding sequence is TGTGCCAGCAGTTTATCACAGGGTAATGGCTACACCTTC. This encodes CASSLSQGNGYTF.

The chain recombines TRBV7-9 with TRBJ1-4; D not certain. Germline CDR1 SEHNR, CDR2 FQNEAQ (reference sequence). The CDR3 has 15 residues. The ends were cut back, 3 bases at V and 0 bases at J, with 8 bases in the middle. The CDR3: CASSFQPATNEKLFF. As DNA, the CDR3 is TGTGCCAGCAGCTTTCAGCCTGCAACTAATGAAAAACTGTTTTTT.

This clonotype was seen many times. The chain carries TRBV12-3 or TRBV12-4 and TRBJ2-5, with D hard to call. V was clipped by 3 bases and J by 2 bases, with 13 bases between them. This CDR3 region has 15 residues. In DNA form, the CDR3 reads TGTGCCAGCAGTTTTAATAGTCCTACTCAAGAGACCCAGTACTTC. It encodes CASSFNSPTQETQYF.

This CDR3 reads CASSLEGQSNYGYTF. Here the CDR3 DNA reads TGTGCCAGCAGCTTAGAAGGACAGAGCAACTATGGCTACACCTTC. This chain uses TRBV11-1 with TRBJ1-2; D is perhaps TRBD1 (6 bases). This CDR3 spans 15 amino acids. CDR1 SGHAT and CDR2 FQDESV come from the germline V gene (reference sequence). The V end lost 1 base, the J end lost 2 bases, and 11 bases lay between the germline ends.